A selection of T cell receptor beta chains follows, all from one sample in a study of T-cell memory formation after mild COVID-19. MiXCR, applied by TCRdb to the 5' RACE reads, yields one record per CDR3 protein. Of some 40,000 distinct CDR3 sequences listed, about a tenth are singletons. What was sequenced was PBMCs or a T cell subset sorted from them (not recorded which). These receptors all come from an adult woman who had mild COVID-19 (a few samples of this study predate the infection). Cell type and time point are not known. The CDR3 runs from the conserved cysteine through the conserved F or W. A D gene is named only where the DNA matches it firmly. Rows may omit the clone size; those that give it use once, few, many or a size class.

v_gene: TRBV7-2
d_gene: -
abundance: -
j_gene: TRBJ2-7
CDR3nt: TGTGCCAGCAGTTACACCGGGACCACACCCGTTAGCTCCTACGAGCAGTACTTC
CDR3aa: CASSYTGTTPVSSYEQYF

v_gene: TRBV5-4
d_gene: -
abundance: few
j_gene: TRBJ1-2
CDR3nt: TGTGCCAGCACTCATGGGGGGCTCGACTATGGCTACACCTTC
CDR3aa: CASTHGGLDYGYTF

v_gene: TRBV6-2/TRBV6-3
d_gene: -
abundance: few
j_gene: TRBJ2-5
CDR3nt: TGTGCCAGCAGCCCCCTCGGGCCGGCGGGGGAGACCCAGTACTTC
CDR3aa: CASSPLGPAGETQYF

v_gene: TRBV5-6
d_gene: TRBD1
abundance: -
j_gene: TRBJ1-6
CDR3nt: TGTGCCAGCAGCTTGCTGACAGGGAAGGGTTCACCCCTCCACTTT
CDR3aa: CASSLLTGKGSPLHF

v_gene: TRBV7-8
d_gene: TRBD2
abundance: many
j_gene: TRBJ2-1
CDR3nt: TGTGCCAGCAGCTCTAGCGGGGGGCTCTACAATGAGCAGTTCTTC
CDR3aa: CASSSSGGLYNEQFF

v_gene: TRBV4-3
d_gene: -
abundance: few
j_gene: TRBJ2-2
CDR3nt: TGCGCCAGCAGCCAAGATTGGGCGAACACCGGGGAGCTGTTTTTT
CDR3aa: CASSQDWANTGELFF

v_gene: TRBV6-2/TRBV6-3
d_gene: -
abundance: -
j_gene: TRBJ2-5
CDR3nt: TGTGCCAGCCTAAAATTCGGGGGTCATCAAGAGACCCAGTACTTC
CDR3aa: CASLKFGGHQETQYF

v_gene: TRBV20-1
d_gene: TRBD1
abundance: -
j_gene: TRBJ2-3
CDR3nt: TGCAGTGCTAAATCACCGGGACAGGGGTCTCCAGATACGCAGTATTTT
CDR3aa: CSAKSPGQGSPDTQYF

v_gene: TRBV19
d_gene: TRBD1
abundance: -
j_gene: TRBJ2-3
CDR3nt: TGTGCCAGTAGTATGGACAGGGCGAGCACAGATACGCAGTATTTT
CDR3aa: CASSMDRASTDTQYF

v_gene: TRBV10-3
d_gene: TRBD2
abundance: -
j_gene: TRBJ2-5
CDR3nt: TGTGCCATCAGCAGAAGTAGCGGGGGGGAAGAGACCCAGTACTTC
CDR3aa: CAISRSSGGEETQYF